Included here is one TCR beta chain sequence, with context. These data belong to a study of blood T cell repertoires in COVID-19. Overall study context: Researchers got acute and convalescent COVID-19 samples from the United States, Italy and Spain.

The germline V gene encodes CDR1 MNHEY and CDR2 SVGAGI. This CDR3 has 11 residues. V dropped 6 bases and J dropped 8 bases, with 10 bases sitting between them. Assay: immunoSEQ multiplex PCR; the TCRdb copy retains only in-frame clones and omits some. The sample lists 500,000 to 600,000 clones, 85% to 90% occurring once. Sequenced: peripheral blood. The genes are TRBV6-5 and TRBJ1-2; the D is unclear. This receptor was obtained from a woman in her forties or fifties with COVID-19, enrolled during active disease. CDR3 sequence (DNA): TGTGCCAGCAGCGACCCGGGGGGCTACACCTTC. It codes for CASSDPGGYTF.